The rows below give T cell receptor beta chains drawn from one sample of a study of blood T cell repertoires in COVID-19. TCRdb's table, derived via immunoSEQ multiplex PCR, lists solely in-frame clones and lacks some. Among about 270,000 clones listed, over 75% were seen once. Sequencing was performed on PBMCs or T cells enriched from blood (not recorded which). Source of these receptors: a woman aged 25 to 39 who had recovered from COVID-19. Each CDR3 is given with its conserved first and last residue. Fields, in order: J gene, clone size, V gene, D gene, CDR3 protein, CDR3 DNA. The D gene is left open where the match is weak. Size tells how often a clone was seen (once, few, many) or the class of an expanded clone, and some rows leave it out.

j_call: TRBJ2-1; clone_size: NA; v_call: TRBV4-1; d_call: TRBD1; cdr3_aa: CASSPSPGQGIRYNEQFF; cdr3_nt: TGCGCCAGCAGCCCTTCTCCAGGACAGGGGATAAGATACAATGAGCAGTTCTTC
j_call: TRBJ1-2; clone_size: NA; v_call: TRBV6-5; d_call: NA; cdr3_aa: CASRGGREQEGYTF; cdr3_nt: TGTGCCAGCAGGGGCGGTCGGGAGCAAGAGGGCTACACCTTC
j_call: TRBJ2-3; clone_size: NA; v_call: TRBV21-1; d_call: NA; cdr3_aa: CASSKARGIGTDTQYF; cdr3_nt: TGTGCCAGCAGCAAAGCGCGGGGTATCGGCACAGATACGCAGTATTTT
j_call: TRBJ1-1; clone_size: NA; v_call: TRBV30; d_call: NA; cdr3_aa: CAWSRQAQFNTEAFF; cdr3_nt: TGTGCCTGGAGCCGACAGGCGCAATTTAACACTGAAGCTTTCTTT
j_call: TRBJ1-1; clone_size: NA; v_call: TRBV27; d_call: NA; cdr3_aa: CASSPWGLAGGENTEAFF; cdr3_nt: TGTGCCAGCAGCCCCTGGGGTTTAGCCGGGGGGGAGAACACTGAAGCTTTCTTT
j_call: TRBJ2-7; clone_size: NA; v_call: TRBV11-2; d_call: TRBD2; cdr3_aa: CASSLGSGPVHEQYF; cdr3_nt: TGTGCCAGCAGCTTAGGTAGCGGGCCCGTACACGAGCAGTACTTC
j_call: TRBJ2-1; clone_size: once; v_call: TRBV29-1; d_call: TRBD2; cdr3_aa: CSVEGLAVYNEQFF; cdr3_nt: TGCAGCGTTGAGGGACTAGCGGTGTACAATGAGCAGTTCTTC
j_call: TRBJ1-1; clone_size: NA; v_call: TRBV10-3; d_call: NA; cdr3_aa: CAISPTENTEAFF; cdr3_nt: TGTGCCATCAGTCCGACAGAGAACACTGAAGCTTTCTTT
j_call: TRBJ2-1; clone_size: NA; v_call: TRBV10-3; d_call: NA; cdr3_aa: CAITAGTNNEQFF; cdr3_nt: TGTGCCATCACCGCGGGAACTAACAATGAGCAGTTCTTC
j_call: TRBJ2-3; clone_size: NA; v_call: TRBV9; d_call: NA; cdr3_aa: CASSQAQRTISTDTQYF; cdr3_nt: TGTGCCAGCAGCCAGGCCCAGCGGACGATTAGCACAGATACGCAGTATTTT
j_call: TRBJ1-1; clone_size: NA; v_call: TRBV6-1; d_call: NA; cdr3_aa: CASREDSTREVAFF; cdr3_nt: TGTGCCAGCAGGGAAGACTCAACACGTGAGGTGGCTTTCTTT
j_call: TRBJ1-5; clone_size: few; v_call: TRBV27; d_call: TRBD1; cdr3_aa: CASSLSTGIQPQHF; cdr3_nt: TGTGCCAGCAGTTTATCGACAGGGATACAGCCCCAGCATTTT
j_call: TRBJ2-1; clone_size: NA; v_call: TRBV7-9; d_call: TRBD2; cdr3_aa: CAAQRETSYNEQFF; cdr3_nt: TGTGCCGCCCAGCGGGAGACGTCCTACAATGAGCAGTTCTTC
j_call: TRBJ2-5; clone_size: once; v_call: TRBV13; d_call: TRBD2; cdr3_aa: CASSFNRLAGALEETQYF; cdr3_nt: TGTGCCAGCAGCTTCAACAGGCTAGCGGGGGCTCTGGAAGAGACCCAGTACTTC
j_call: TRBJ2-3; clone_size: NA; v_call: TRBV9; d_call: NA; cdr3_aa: CASSVEAGPTPDTQYF; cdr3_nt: TGTGCCAGCAGCGTAGAGGCAGGGCCCACACCAGATACGCAGTATTTT
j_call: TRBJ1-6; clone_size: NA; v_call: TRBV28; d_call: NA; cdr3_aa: CASTPGHANSPLHF; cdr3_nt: TGTGCCAGCACTCCGGGACACGCGAATTCACCCCTCCACTTT
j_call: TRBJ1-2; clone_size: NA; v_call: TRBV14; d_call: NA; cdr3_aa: CASSQGERANYGYTF; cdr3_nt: TGTGCCAGCAGCCAAGGAGAGAGAGCTAACTATGGCTACACCTTC
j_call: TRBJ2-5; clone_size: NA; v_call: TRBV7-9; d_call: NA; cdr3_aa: CASKLDQETQYF; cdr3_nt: TGTGCCAGCAAACTAGACCAAGAGACCCAGTACTTC
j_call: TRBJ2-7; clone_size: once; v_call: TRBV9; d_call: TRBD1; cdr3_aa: CASSVAPGQGPYEQYF; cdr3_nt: TGTGCCAGCAGCGTAGCCCCAGGACAGGGACCCTACGAGCAGTACTTC
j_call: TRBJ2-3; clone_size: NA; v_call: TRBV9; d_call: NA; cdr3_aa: CASSVAGGGSTDTQYF; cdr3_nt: TGTGCCAGCAGCGTAGCCGGCGGAGGTAGCACAGATACGCAGTATTTT
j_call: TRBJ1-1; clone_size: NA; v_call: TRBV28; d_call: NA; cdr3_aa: CASSSPPEGNTEAFF; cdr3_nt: TGTGCCAGCAGTTCCCCCCCGGAGGGAAACACTGAAGCTTTCTTT
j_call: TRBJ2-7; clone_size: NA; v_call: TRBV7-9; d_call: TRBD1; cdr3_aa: CASSFGTVYEQYF; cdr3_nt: TGTGCCAGCAGCTTCGGGACAGTTTACGAGCAGTACTTC
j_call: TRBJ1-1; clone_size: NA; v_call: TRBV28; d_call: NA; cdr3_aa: CASPRAGATNTEAFF; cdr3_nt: TGTGCCAGCCCGAGGGCAGGGGCGACAAACACTGAAGCTTTCTTT
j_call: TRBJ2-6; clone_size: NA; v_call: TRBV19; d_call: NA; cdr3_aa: CASRWRAGGFSGANVLTF; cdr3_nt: TGTGCCAGTAGATGGAGGGCAGGAGGTTTCTCTGGGGCCAACGTCCTGACTTTC
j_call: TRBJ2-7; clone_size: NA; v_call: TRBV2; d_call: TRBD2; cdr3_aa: CASSTGLAGGPYEQYF; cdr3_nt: TGTGCCAGCAGTACTGGACTAGCGGGAGGCCCCTACGAGCAGTACTTC
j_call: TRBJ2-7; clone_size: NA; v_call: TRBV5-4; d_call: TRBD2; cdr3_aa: CASSLQRGAYEQYF; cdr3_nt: TGTGCCAGCAGCTTACAGCGGGGGGCCTACGAGCAGTACTTC
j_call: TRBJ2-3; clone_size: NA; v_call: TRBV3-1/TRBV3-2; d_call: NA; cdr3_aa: CASSLVGLPSVDTQYF; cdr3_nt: TGTGCCAGCAGCCTCGTGGGACTTCCCTCCGTGGATACGCAGTATTTT
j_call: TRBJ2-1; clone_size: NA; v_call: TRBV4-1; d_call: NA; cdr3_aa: CASSQDGGNRYNEQFF; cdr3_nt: TGCGCCAGCAGCCAAGATGGCGGGAACCGCTACAATGAGCAGTTCTTC
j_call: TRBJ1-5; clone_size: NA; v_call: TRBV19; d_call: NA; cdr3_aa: CASSVRTTTNQPQHF; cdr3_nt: TGTGCCAGTAGCGTCCGGACGACTACTAATCAGCCCCAGCATTTT
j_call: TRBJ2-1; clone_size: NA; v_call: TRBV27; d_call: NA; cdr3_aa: CASSQYNEQFF; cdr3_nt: TGTGCCAGCAGTCAGTACAATGAGCAGTTCTTC
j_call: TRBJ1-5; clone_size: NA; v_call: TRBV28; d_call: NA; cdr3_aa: CASSLGLGAGNQPQHF; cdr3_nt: TGTGCCAGCAGTTTAGGGTTGGGGGCTGGCAATCAGCCCCAGCATTTT
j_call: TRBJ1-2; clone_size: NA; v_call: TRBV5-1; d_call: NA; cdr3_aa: CASSLVGEYGYTF; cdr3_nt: TGCGCCAGCAGCTTGGTAGGGGAATATGGCTACACCTTC
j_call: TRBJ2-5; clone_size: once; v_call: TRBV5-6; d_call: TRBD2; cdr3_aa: CASSPWTRAQETQYF; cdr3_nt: TGTGCCAGCAGCCCGTGGACTAGGGCCCAAGAGACCCAGTACTTC
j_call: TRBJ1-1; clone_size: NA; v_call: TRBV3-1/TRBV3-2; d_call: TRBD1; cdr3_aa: CASSQVTGGEAFF; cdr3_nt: TGTGCCAGCAGCCAAGTAACAGGGGGCGAAGCTTTCTTT
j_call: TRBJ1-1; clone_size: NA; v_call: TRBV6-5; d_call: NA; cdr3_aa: CASSKAAGAKAFF; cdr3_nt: TGTGCCAGCAGTAAGGCCGCAGGGGCGAAAGCTTTCTTT